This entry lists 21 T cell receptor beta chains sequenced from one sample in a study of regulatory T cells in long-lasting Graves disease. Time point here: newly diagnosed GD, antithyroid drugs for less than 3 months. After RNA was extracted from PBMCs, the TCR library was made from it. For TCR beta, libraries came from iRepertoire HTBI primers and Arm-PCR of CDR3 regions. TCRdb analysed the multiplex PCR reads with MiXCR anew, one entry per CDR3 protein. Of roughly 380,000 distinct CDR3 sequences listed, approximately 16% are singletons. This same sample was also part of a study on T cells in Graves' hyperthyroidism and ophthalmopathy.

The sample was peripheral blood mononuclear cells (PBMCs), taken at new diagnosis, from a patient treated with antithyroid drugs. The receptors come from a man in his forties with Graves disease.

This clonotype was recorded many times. CDR3 loop: CASTREDGGYTF. The CDR3 DNA sequence: TGTGCCAGCACTAGAGAGGACGGAGGCTACACCTTC. This chain connects TRBV2 to TRBJ1-2; D not certain. Trimming took off 7 bases at V and 8 bases at J, with 14 bases between the two ends. The CDR3 covers 12 residues. Germline loops: CDR1 SNHLY, CDR2 FYNNEI. Complete variable domain (other parts from reference TRBV2 and TRBJ1-2): EPEVTQTPSHQVTQMGQEVILRCVPISNHLYFYWYRQILGQKVEFLVSFYNNEISEKSEIFDDQFSVERPDGSNFTLKIRSTKLEDSAMYFCASTREDGGYTFGSGTRLTVV.

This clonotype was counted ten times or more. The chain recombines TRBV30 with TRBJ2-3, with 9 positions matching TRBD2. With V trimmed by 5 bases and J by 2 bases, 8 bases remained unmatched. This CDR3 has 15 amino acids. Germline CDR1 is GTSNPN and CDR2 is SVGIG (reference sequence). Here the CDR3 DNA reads TGTGCCTGGGGGGGTCTAGCGGGATACACAGATACGCAGTATTTT. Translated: CAWGGLAGYTDTQYF.

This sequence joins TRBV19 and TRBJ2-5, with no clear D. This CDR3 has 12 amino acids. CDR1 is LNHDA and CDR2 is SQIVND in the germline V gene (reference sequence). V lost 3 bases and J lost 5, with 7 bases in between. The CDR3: CASSIPWETQYF. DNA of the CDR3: TGTGCCAGTAGTATCCCTTGGGAGACCCAGTACTTC.

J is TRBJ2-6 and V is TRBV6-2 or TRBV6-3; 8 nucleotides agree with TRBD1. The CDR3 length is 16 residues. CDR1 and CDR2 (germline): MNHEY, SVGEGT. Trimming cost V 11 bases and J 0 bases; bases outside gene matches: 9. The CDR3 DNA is TGTGCCTCGAGACAGGGGAGATTCTCTGGGGCCAACGTCCTGACTTTC. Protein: CASRQGRFSGANVLTF.

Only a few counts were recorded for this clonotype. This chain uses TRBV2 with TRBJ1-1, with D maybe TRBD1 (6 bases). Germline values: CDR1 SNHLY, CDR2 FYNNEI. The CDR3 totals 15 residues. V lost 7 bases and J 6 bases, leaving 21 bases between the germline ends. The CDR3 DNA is TGTGCCAGCACTCAGGAGGCAGGGGAGTCGGCTGAAGCTTTCTTT. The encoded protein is CASTQEAGESAEAFF.

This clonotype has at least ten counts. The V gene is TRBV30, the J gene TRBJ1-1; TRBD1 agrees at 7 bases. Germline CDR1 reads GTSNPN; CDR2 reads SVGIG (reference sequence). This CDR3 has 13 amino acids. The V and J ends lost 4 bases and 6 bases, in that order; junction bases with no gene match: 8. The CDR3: CAWNQGVRAEAFF. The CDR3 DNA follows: TGTGCCTGGAATCAGGGGGTGAGGGCTGAAGCTTTCTTT. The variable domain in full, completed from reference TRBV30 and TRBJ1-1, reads SQTIHQWPATLVQPVGSPLSLECTVEGTSNPNLYWYRQAAGRGLQLLFYSVGIGQISSEVPQNLSASRPQDRQFILSSKKLLLSDSGFYLCAWNQGVRAEAFFGQGTRLTVV.

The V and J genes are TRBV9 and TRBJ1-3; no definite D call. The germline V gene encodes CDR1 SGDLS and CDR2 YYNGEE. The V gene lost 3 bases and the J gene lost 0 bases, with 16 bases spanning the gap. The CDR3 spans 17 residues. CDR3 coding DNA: TGTGCCAGCAGCGAGTGGGCCGACGGCCGCTCTGGAAACACCATATATTTT. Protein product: CASSEWADGRSGNTIYF.

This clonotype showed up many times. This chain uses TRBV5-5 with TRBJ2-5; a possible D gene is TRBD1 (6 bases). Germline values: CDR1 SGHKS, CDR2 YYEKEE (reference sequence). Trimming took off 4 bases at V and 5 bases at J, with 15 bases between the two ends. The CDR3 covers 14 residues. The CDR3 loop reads CASSIPGAAETQYF. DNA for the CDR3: TGTGCCAGCAGCATCCCAGGGGCGGCGGAGACCCAGTACTTC.

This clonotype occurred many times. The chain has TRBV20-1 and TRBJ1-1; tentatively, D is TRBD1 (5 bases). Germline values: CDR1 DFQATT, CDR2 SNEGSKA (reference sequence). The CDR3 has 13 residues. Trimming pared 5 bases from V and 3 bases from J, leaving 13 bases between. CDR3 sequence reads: CSAETGGDTEAFF. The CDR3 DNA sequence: TGCAGTGCTGAAACGGGGGGGGACACTGAAGCTTTCTTT.

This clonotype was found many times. This CDR3 is CASSPLGQASYEQYF. Written as DNA, the CDR3 is TGTGCCAGCTCACCACTGGGACAGGCTTCCTACGAGCAGTACTTC. The chain couples TRBV18 to TRBJ2-7, with 8 bases matching TRBD1. V lost 1 base to trimming and J lost 1 base; unmatched junction nucleotides: 3. The germline V gene encodes CDR1 KGHSH and CDR2 LQKENI. This CDR3 contains 15 residues.

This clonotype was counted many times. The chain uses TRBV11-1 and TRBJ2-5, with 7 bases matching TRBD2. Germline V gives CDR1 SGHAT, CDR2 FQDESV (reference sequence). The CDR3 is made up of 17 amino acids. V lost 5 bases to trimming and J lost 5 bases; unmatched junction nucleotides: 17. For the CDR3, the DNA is TGTGCCAGCAGCAAGAGGGGTCTAGCGGTGATCTCGGAGACCCAGTACTTC. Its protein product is CASSKRGLAVISETQYF.

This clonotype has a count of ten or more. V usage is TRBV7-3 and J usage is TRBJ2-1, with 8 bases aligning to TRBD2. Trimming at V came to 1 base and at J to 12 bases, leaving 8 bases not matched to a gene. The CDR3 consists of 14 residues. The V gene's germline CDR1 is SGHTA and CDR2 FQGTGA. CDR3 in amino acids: CASSLNSGLEGQFF. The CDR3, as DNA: TGTGCCAGCAGCTTAAATTCGGGACTAGAGGGGCAGTTCTTC.

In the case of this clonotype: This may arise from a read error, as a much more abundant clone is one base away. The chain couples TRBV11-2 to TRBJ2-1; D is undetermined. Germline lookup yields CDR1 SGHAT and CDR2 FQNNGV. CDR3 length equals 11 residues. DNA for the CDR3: TGTGCCAGCAACTTCTACACTGAGCAGTTCTTC. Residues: CASNFYTEQFF.

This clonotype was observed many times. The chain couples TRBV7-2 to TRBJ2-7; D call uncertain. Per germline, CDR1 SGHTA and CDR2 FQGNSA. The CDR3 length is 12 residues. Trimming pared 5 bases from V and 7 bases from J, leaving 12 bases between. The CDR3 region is CASSPSLGEQYF. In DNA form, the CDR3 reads TGTGCCAGCAGCCCATCACTTGGGGAGCAGTACTTC.

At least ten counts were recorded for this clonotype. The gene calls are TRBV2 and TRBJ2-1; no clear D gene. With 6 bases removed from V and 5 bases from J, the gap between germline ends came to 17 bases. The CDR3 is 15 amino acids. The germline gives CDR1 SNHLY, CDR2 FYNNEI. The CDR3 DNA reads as TGTGCCAGCAGGGCCGGATCGCCCCTTAACAATGAGCAGTTCTTC. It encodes CASRAGSPLNNEQFF.

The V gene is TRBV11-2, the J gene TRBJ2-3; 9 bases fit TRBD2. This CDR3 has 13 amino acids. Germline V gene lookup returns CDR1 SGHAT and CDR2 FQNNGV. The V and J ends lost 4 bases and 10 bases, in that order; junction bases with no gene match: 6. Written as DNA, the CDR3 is TGTGCCAGCAGCTGGTGGCTAGCGGGGTCGCAGTATTTT. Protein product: CASSWWLAGSQYF.

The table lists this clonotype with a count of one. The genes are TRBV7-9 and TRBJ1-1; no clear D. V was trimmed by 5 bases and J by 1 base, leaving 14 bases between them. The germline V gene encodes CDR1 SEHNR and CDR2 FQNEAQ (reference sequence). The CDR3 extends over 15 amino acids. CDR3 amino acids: CASSSQVGENTEAFF. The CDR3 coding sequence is TGTGCCAGCAGCAGCCAAGTCGGAGAGAACACTGAAGCTTTCTTT.

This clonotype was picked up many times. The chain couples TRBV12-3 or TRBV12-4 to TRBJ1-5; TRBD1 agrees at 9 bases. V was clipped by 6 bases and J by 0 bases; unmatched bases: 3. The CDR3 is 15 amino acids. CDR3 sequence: CASRTQGASNQPQHF. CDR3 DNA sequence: TGTGCCAGCAGGACACAGGGGGCTAGCAATCAGCCCCAGCATTTT.

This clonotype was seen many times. CDR3 DNA: TGTGCCAGCAACCTCCGGGGTCCCACCTACGAGCAGTACTTC. Its protein product is CASNLRGPTYEQYF. The chain employs TRBV28 and TRBJ2-7; a possible D gene is TRBD2 (5 bases). Trimming cost V 7 bases and J 2 bases, with 15 bases left between them. In germline, CDR1 is MDHEN, CDR2 SYDVKM. The CDR3 covers 14 residues.

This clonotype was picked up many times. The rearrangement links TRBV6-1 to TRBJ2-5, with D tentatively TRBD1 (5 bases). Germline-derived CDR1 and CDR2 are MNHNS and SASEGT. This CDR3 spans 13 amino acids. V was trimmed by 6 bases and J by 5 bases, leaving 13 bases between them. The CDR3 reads CASRQAGRETQYF. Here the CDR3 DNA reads TGTGCCAGCAGACAGGCTGGACGGGAGACCCAGTACTTC.

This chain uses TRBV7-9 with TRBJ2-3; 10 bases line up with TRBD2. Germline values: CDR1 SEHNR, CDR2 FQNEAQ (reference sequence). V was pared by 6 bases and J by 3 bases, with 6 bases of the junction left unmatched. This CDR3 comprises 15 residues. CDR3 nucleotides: TGTGCCAGCAGTTCTAGCGGGGGCCTAACAGATACGCAGTATTTT. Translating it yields CASSSSGGLTDTQYF.